This paragraph reports one T cell receptor beta chain. Produced via immunoSEQ multiplex PCR; TCRdb's table is partial and in-frame only. The sample has about 30,000 clones; around 80% are singletons. The data belong to a study of STAT5B mutations in CD4+ large granular lymphocyte leukemia. Sequencing was performed on CD4+ T cells from blood buffy coats. This sequence originates from a human donor in good health.

The CDR3 DNA reads as TGTGCCAGCAGCCAAGATTTCGGGACAGCCCTGGGGGCCAAAAACATTCAGTACTTC. Its translation is CASSQDFGTALGAKNIQYF. V and J are TRBV4-2 and TRBJ2-4; 7 bases agree with TRBD1. The CDR3 length is 19 residues. V dropped 0 bases and J dropped 1; count of bases not matched to a gene: 12. CDR1 is LGHNA and CDR2 is YNFKEQ in the germline V gene.